The source of this TCR beta chain is a study of blood T cell repertoires in COVID-19. The overall study: The origin of the acute and convalescent COVID-19 samples was the United States, Italy and Spain.

Produced via immunoSEQ multiplex PCR; TCRdb's table is partial and in-frame only. The sample lists around 220,000 clones, around 82% occurring once. This clone has a count of ten or more. Study members were between about 18 and 95 years old and lived in about two dozen US regions. Trimming at V came to 6 bases and at J to 6 bases, leaving 7 bases not matched to a gene. The CDR3 is 14 residues long. Germline V gene sequence: CDR1 MNHEY, CDR2 SMNVEV (reference sequence). The sequence came from a middle-aged woman with acute COVID-19. The chain joins TRBV27 to TRBJ2-7; 11 positions agree with TRBD1. The sequencing sample was made of PBMCs or T cells enriched from blood (not recorded which). The chain's CDR3 is CASRDRGRVGEQYF. The DNA of the CDR3 is TGTGCCAGCAGGGACAGGGGGCGAGTGGGCGAGCAGTACTTC.